This entry concerns a single TCR beta chain. The target antigen is unknown. In germline, CDR1 is DFQATT, CDR2 SNEGSKA (reference sequence). This CDR3 is built from 19 residues. Germline trimming cut 4 bases from V and 7 bases from J; bases unmatched to any gene: 27. A second PCR of about 7 to 12 cycles used a sample-barcoded 5' primer and a J-beta primer mix. The study obtained at least 3 million CDR3-containing paired-end reads from every sample. TCRdb reprocessed the 5' RACE reads with MiXCR, giving one entry per CDR3 protein. The sample includes about 1.5 million distinct CDR3 sequences, less than 45% of them seen just once. This specimen belongs to a study of blood T cells in healthy people across ages. The study, taken as a whole, reports: Any conclusive comparison of naive versus antigen-experienced cells was prevented by using unsorted PBMCs. Older age coincided with a roughly linear decline in TCR beta diversity per million T cells.

J is TRBJ2-7 and V is TRBV20-1; 8 nucleotides match TRBD2. The receptor's source is a woman under 30 in good health. The specimen was blood. The CDR3 loop is CSATQRRLAGPAGYNEQYF. In nucleotides, the CDR3 is TGCAGTGCTACCCAGAGGAGGTTAGCGGGACCGGCGGGTTACAATGAGCAGTACTTC.